A selection of T cell receptor beta chains follows, all from one sample in a study of blood T cells in healthy people across ages. Each CDR3 protein is one row after TCRdb ran MiXCR on the 5' RACE reads. This sample has over 500,000 distinct CDR3 sequences; approximately 52% occur once, and the top ten carry 13%. Sequenced: blood. The source of these receptors is a woman at least 80 years old in good health. CDR3s include the opening cysteine and the closing phenylalanine or tryptophan. D genes are given only for firm matches. Some rows have no size entry. The others give once, few or many, or a class for an expanded clone.

clone size,D gene,V gene,J gene,CDR3 DNA,CDR3 protein
-,TRBD1,TRBV4-2,TRBJ1-2,TGTGCCAGCAGCCAGGCTAGGACAGGGGCGAGCCTACTCTATGGCTACACCTTC,CASSQARTGASLLYGYTF
-,-,TRBV29-1,TRBJ1-2,TGCAGCGGACGGACCTCCGTTAACTATGGCTACACCTTC,CSGRTSVNYGYTF
-,-,TRBV7-9,TRBJ2-1,TGTGCCAGCAGCTTAGAAGCCCCACATGAGCAGTTCTTC,CASSLEAPHEQFF
-,-,TRBV6-5,TRBJ2-5,TGTGCCGGCAGTTACTCACGGTGGCAGTCGATAGAGACCCAGTACTTC,CAGSYSRWQSIETQYF
many,-,TRBV5-1,TRBJ2-1,TGCGCCAGCAGCTTAGCACAGAGCAATGAGCAGTTCTTC,CASSLAQSNEQFF
many,-,TRBV28,TRBJ2-3,TGTGCCACCGCGGACTCCCAGTCAGATACGCAGTATTTT,CATADSQSDTQYF
-,-,TRBV10-3,TRBJ1-4,TGTGCCATCGGGAACGATGAAAAACTGTTTTTT,CAIGNDEKLFF
-,-,TRBV5-1,TRBJ2-7,TGCGCCAGCAGGTCGGATTTCTACGAGCAGTACTTC,CASRSDFYEQYF
few,-,TRBV28,TRBJ2-5,TGTGCCAGCAGTTCCGAGGTGGAGACCCAGTACTTC,CASSSEVETQYF
-,-,TRBV11-2,TRBJ1-6,TGTGCCAGCAGCTCTTATTCAGGGTTATCCTATAATTCACCCCTCCACTTT,CASSSYSGLSYNSPLHF
-,-,TRBV20-1,TRBJ1-2,TGCAGTGCTAGAGATGTGGGTTGGCCAGGAGGCTACACCTTC,CSARDVGWPGGYTF
-,TRBD2,TRBV11-2,TRBJ2-1,TGTGCCAGCAGCGTCCAGGGACTAGCTACAAATGAGCAGTTCTTC,CASSVQGLATNEQFF
-,TRBD1,TRBV6-5,TRBJ2-1,TGTGCCAGCAGTTACTCAAGGACAGGGTTGAATGAGCAGTTCTTC,CASSYSRTGLNEQFF
once,TRBD1,TRBV9,TRBJ1-2,TGTGCCAGCACCCAGGACAGGGATTACGGCTACACCTTC,CASTQDRDYGYTF
-,-,TRBV4-1,TRBJ1-1,TGCGCCAGCAGCTGGACCGTGGGCACTGAAGCTTTCTTT,CASSWTVGTEAFF
-,TRBD1,TRBV12-3/TRBV12-4,TRBJ1-1,TGTGCCAGCAGTCAAATCGGGACAGGGGTATTCACTGAAGCTTTCTTT,CASSQIGTGVFTEAFF
many,TRBD2,TRBV20-1,TRBJ2-1,TGCAGTGCTTTCAGCGGGAGTATCGGTGAGCAGTTCTTC,CSAFSGSIGEQFF
many,-,TRBV6-5,TRBJ2-5,TGTGCCAGCAGTTATGGACGGCTCCAAGAGACCCAGTACTTC,CASSYGRLQETQYF
-,-,TRBV6-6,TRBJ1-1,TGTGCCACTCAGTTACGGGACGGGAACACTGAAGCTTTCTTT,CATQLRDGNTEAFF
-,-,TRBV20-1,TRBJ1-4,TGCAGTGCTAGCCCCGGGGGGCGAGGGGGTGAAAAACTGTTTTTT,CSASPGGRGGEKLFF
-,-,TRBV12-3/TRBV12-4,TRBJ1-2,TGTGCCAGCCAACCCGCGCCCGAGGGCAGCTATGGCTACACCTTC,CASQPAPEGSYGYTF
-,TRBD1,TRBV30,TRBJ2-3,TGTGCCTGGAGTGTATCAGGCCAGGGGGCAGATACGCAGTATTTT,CAWSVSGQGADTQYF
-,-,TRBV29-1,TRBJ2-3,TGCAGCGTTGAAGGGGGAAGACGAGGAGATACGCAGTATTTT,CSVEGGRRGDTQYF
many,-,TRBV29-1,TRBJ2-3,TGCAGCGTGCTCGGACAGATCCGGACAGATACGCAGTATTTT,CSVLGQIRTDTQYF
few,TRBD2,TRBV10-1,TRBJ2-3,TGCGCCAGCAGTGAGGGGGGACCCAGGACTAGAGATACGCAGTATTTT,CASSEGGPRTRDTQYF
-,-,TRBV27,TRBJ1-2,TGTGCCAGCAGTTTATCAGGGGATAAAGGCTACACCTTC,CASSLSGDKGYTF
-,-,TRBV7-2,TRBJ2-1,TGTGCCAGCAGCCTCCAGGGATGGGGAACCGAATACAATGAGCAGTTCTTC,CASSLQGWGTEYNEQFF
-,-,TRBV29-1,TRBJ2-6,TGCAGCGTTGACATCGGAGCAATCTCTGGGGCCAACGTCCTGACTTTC,CSVDIGAISGANVLTF
many,-,TRBV6-6,TRBJ2-7,TGTGCCAGCGGAGGACGGTACTACTACGAGCAGTACTTC,CASGGRYYYEQYF
few,-,TRBV7-9,TRBJ1-2,TGTGCCAGCAGCTTAGCAGAGGCGGGTCCCTATGGCTACACCTTC,CASSLAEAGPYGYTF
few,-,TRBV9,TRBJ1-4,TGTGCCAGCAGCGCCTGGGGGACCTCGGAGGAAAAACTGTTTTTT,CASSAWGTSEEKLFF
-,TRBD1,TRBV4-2,TRBJ2-6,TGTGCCAGCAGCCAAGATAATTTGGGACAGGCTACTTCTGGGGCCAACGTCCTGACTTTC,CASSQDNLGQATSGANVLTF
-,-,TRBV6-5,TRBJ1-6,TGTGCCAGCAGCCGGAGCGGTCTTGGGATTGCACCCCTCCACTTT,CASSRSGLGIAPLHF
-,-,TRBV29-1,TRBJ2-3,TGCAGCGTCCTCCTTGCCTACAGGGAGGATACGCAGTATTTT,CSVLLAYREDTQYF
-,TRBD2,TRBV6-1,TRBJ2-3,TGTGCCAGCAGAACAACCCTAGCGGACAGCACAGATACGCAGTATTTT,CASRTTLADSTDTQYF
-,-,TRBV6-5,TRBJ2-2,TGTGCCACCGAGAGCACCGGGGAGCTGTTTTTT,CATESTGELFF
-,TRBD1,TRBV6-6,TRBJ2-3,TGTGCCAGCAGCCCACAAGGGGACAGTAAATCAGATACGCAGTATTTT,CASSPQGDSKSDTQYF
many,-,TRBV12-3/TRBV12-4,TRBJ2-5,TGTGCTATTGCGGGAGAGACCCAGTACTTC,CAIAGETQYF